This TCR beta chain was recovered during a study of identical twins. Regarding the study as a whole: Where out-of-frame alpha sequences were twin-shared, they showed excess low generation probability.

Unique molecular identifiers were present on the cDNA, and a universal primer site came from template switching. Using its own MiXCR run on the 5' RACE reads, TCRdb lists one record per CDR3 protein. The table shows more than 1.5 million distinct CDR3 sequences, with under 35% occurring only once. Note on this clonotype: Its antigen remains unidentified.

The germline gives CDR1 SQVTM, CDR2 ANQGSEA. The V segment lost 3 bases and the J segment 2 bases; nucleotides outside the gene matches: 4. This CDR3 has 14 residues. The sequenced sample consisted of cord blood. The chain joins TRBV29-1 to TRBJ2-1; 7 bases are shared with TRBD2. The receptor was derived from a newborn girl in good health. The CDR3 protein is CSVEYGRPYNEQFF. As DNA, the CDR3 is TGCAGCGTTGAGTACGGGAGGCCCTACAATGAGCAGTTCTTC.